The 12 T cell receptor beta chains in this list originate from one sample, sequenced in a study of regulatory T cells in long-lasting Graves disease. Both iRepertoire HTBI primers and Arm-PCR of CDR3 regions were used to build the TCR beta libraries. One entry per CDR3 protein results from TCRdb running MiXCR on the multiplex PCR reads. The repertoire consists of around 460,000 distinct CDR3 sequences, with roughly 22% occurring once and the leading ten covering roughly 13%. Time point denoted: persistent/refractory GD, antithyroid drugs over 5 years with positive TRAb. PBMC-derived RNA was used for the TCR library. The sequenced sample was peripheral blood mononuclear cells (PBMCs), obtained when the disease was refractory, from a patient treated with antithyroid drugs. The receptor set was obtained from a female donor with Graves disease.

This clonotype was observed many times. The chain recombines TRBV28 with TRBJ1-4; D remains ambiguous. The germline V and J ends were trimmed by 7 bases and 8 bases, with 8 bases remaining between them. The germline gives CDR1 MDHEN, CDR2 SYDVKM. The CDR3 is 11 amino acids. The CDR3 loop reads CASTHPEKLFF. CDR3 nucleotides: TGTGCCAGCACCCACCCCGAAAAACTGTTTTTT.

This clonotype occurred many times. The V call is TRBV28, the J call TRBJ1-4; 9 bases match TRBD1. Germline V gene sequence: CDR1 MDHEN, CDR2 SYDVKM. This CDR3 has 16 amino acids. V lost 2 bases and J lost 4; bases outside the gene matches: 5. The CDR3 loop reads CASSLSGGQGNEKLFF. Written as DNA, the CDR3 is TGTGCCAGCAGTTTAAGTGGGGGACAGGGTAATGAAAAACTGTTTTTT. The whole variable domain, remainder taken from reference TRBV28 and TRBJ1-4, is DVKVTQSSRYLVKRTGEKVFLECVQDMDHENMFWYRQDPGLGLRLIYFSYDVKMKEKGDIPEGYSVSREKKERFSLILESASTNQTSMYLCASSLSGGQGNEKLFFGSGTQLSVL.

This clonotype was found many times. V gene TRBV2 combines with J gene TRBJ2-7, with 13 bases identical to TRBD2. V shed 7 bases, J shed 4 bases, and the junction held 4 bases outside the gene matches. The CDR3 loop spans 14 amino acids. CDR1 is SNHLY, CDR2 FYNNEI, per germline. Here the CDR3 reads CASMGLAGLYEQYF. The CDR3 coding sequence is TGTGCCAGCATGGGACTAGCGGGATTATACGAGCAGTACTTC.

There are many counts of this clonotype. This chain joins TRBV6-5 and TRBJ1-5; D is unclear. Germline CDR1 and CDR2: MNHEY and SVGAGI. Between the trimmed V and J ends, which lost 2 bases and 7 bases, there was a span of 21 bases. The length of the CDR3 is 17 residues. This CDR3 is CASSYGFFRAPAQPQHF. The CDR3 coding sequence is TGTGCCAGCAGTTACGGGTTTTTCCGGGCCCCAGCGCAGCCCCAGCATTTT.

This clonotype occurred a few times. The chain joins TRBV15 to TRBJ2-2; D gene unclear. V lost 1 base to trimming and J lost 0 bases, with 6 bases between them. Germline V gives CDR1 LNHNV, CDR2 YYDKDF (reference sequence). The CDR3 extends over 15 amino acids. As DNA, the CDR3 is TGTGCCACCAGCAGAGTCCCATCGAACACCGGGGAGCTGTTTTTT. Amino acids: CATSRVPSNTGELFF.

This clonotype was detected only a few times. The chain is built from TRBV9 and TRBJ2-5, with 11 nucleotides matching TRBD2. The ends lost 1 base at V and 2 bases at J; junction bases unmatched: 1. Germline V gene data show CDR1 as SGDLS and CDR2 as YYNGEE. There are 15 residues in the CDR3. The CDR3 coding sequence is TGTGCCAGCAGCGTAAGGACTAGCGGGCAAGAGACCCAGTACTTC. Protein sequence: CASSVRTSGQETQYF.

The chain is built from TRBV6-4 and TRBJ2-2; tentatively, D is TRBD2 (7 bases). Germline V gene sequence: CDR1 MRHNA, CDR2 SNTAGT. The CDR3 length is 15 residues. V was trimmed by 5 bases and J by 6 bases, leaving 16 bases between them. The CDR3 coding sequence is TGTGCCAGCAGTTACCGTTTAGGGGGGGCCGGGGAGCTGTTTTTT. It is translated as CASSYRLGGAGELFF.

This sequence joins TRBV6-1 and TRBJ2-1; 7 nucleotides line up with TRBD2. V was pared by 11 bases and J by 3 bases, with 13 bases of the junction left unmatched. Germline lookup yields CDR1 MNHNS and CDR2 SASEGT. The CDR3 is made up of 15 amino acids. In nucleotides, the CDR3 is TGTGCCTGCGCCGTTTCGGGCGGGAGCTACAATGAGCAGTTCTTC. It yields the protein CACAVSGGSYNEQFF.

The table lists this clonotype with a few counts. The rearrangement uses TRBV28 and TRBJ2-7; perhaps TRBD1 as D (6 bases). This CDR3 is built from 15 residues. Germline lookup yields CDR1 MDHEN and CDR2 SYDVKM. V was pared by 6 bases and J by 0 bases, with 15 bases between. The CDR3 coding sequence is TGTGCCAGCAGATCTCCGACAGGAATCTCCTACGAGCAGTACTTC. This translates into CASRSPTGISYEQYF.

Many counts were recorded for this clonotype. The V gene is TRBV5-1, the J gene TRBJ1-4; D is undetermined. V lost 3 bases, J lost 0 bases, and 9 bases lay in between. The CDR3 has 15 amino acids. Germline CDR1 is SGHRS and CDR2 is YFSETQ. This CDR3 is CASSYTPTTNEKLFF. CDR3 DNA: TGCGCCAGCAGCTATACACCAACAACTAATGAAAAACTGTTTTTT.

This clonotype was seen only a few times. This sequence joins TRBV13 and TRBJ2-4; no clear D. The CDR3 contains 14 residues. Trimming stripped 5 bases from V and 3 bases from J, with 11 bases between. Germline V gene lookup returns CDR1 PRHDT and CDR2 FYEKMQ (reference sequence). CDR3 nucleotides: TGTGCCAGCAGCAGGGCTGGCGGCAAAAACATTCAGTACTTC. Protein: CASSRAGGKNIQYF.

This clonotype came up many times. V usage is TRBV7-2 and J usage is TRBJ2-4; 8 bases fit TRBD2. V dropped 5 bases and J dropped 1; count of bases not matched to a gene: 10. This CDR3 is built from 17 residues. CDR1 is SGHTA, CDR2 FQGNSA, per germline. The chain's CDR3 is CASSVRAGGGAKNIQYF. CDR3 nucleotides: TGTGCCAGCAGCGTACGCGCGGGAGGAGGGGCCAAAAACATTCAGTACTTC.